This T cell receptor (beta chain) is drawn from a study of shared clonotypes between healthy human individuals. As for the study in general: The donor group consisted of a couple of women and three men, aged 18 to 49.

Several immunoSEQ 96-well plates shared each subset's DNA, each plate a replicate. Each replicate PCR on the sorted subsets used around 200 ng DNA (approximately 33,000 T cell genomes). The method was immunoSEQ multiplex PCR; TCRdb's version includes in-frame clones alone and lacks a portion of them. The sample has over a million clones, around 97% seen once. Trimming removed 3 bases from V and 2 bases from J, with 12 bases in between. The CDR3 spans 15 residues. Germline CDR1 MNHEY, CDR2 SMNVEV (reference sequence). Into CD45RA+ naive and CD45RA-negative memory subsets, the CD4+ cells were split. The sample was naive CD4+ T cells sorted from blood. As for subset: CD45RA+ positively selected. The chain couples TRBV27 to TRBJ2-3, with D perhaps TRBD1 (6 bases). The source is a man younger than 45 in good health. CDR3 loop: CASSFTGFDTDTQYF. The DNA of the CDR3 is TGTGCCAGCAGTTTTACAGGGTTTGACACAGATACGCAGTATTTT.